These 30 T cell receptor beta chains were all obtained from the same sample, sequenced in a study of long-term antiretroviral therapy in people with HIV. The run of the v3.0 immunoSEQ assay was at survey level. Generated by immunoSEQ multiplex PCR, the TCRdb table keeps only in-frame clones and is missing some. The sample includes 20,000 to 30,000 clones, around 85% of them seen just once. The source was unsorted PBMCs, collected 0.7 years before starting antiretroviral therapy. Every receptor here comes from a man aged 30 to 39 with HIV.

This rearrangement joins TRBV6-5 to TRBJ2-1; D assignment may be TRBD1 or TRBD2 (5 bases each). The CDR3 is 13 amino acids. Germline V lookup: CDR1 MNHEY, CDR2 SVGAGI. Trimming took off 7 bases at V and 6 bases at J, with 13 bases between the two ends. The CDR3 DNA follows: TGTGCCAGCAACACCGGGGCCCCCAATGAGCAGTTCTTC. Amino acid sequence: CASNTGAPNEQFF.

In DNA, the CDR3 is TGTGCCATCAGAGGGCAGGGGGCGGCTGGAAACACCATATATTTT. This codes for CAIRGQGAAGNTIYF. V usage is TRBV10-3 and J usage is TRBJ1-3; 8 nucleotides line up with TRBD1. The trim removed 6 bases at V and 2 bases at J, leaving 6 bases unmatched. The CDR3 runs to 15 residues. Germline V gene data show CDR1 as ENHRY and CDR2 as SYGVKD.

CDR3 DNA sequence: TGTGCCAGCAGGGAACCAGACATGGGTTTGTTCTCACCCCTCCACTTT. Its translation: CASREPDMGLFSPLHF. This sequence joins TRBV2 and TRBJ1-6; no clear D. CDR1 SNHLY and CDR2 FYNNEI come from the germline V gene. This CDR3 has 16 amino acids. The V and J ends lost 6 bases and 10 bases respectively, with 22 bases between them.

V usage is TRBV30 and J usage is TRBJ2-7; 12 nucleotides agree with TRBD2. Per germline, CDR1 GTSNPN and CDR2 SVGIG (reference sequence). V lost 4 bases and J lost 0; bases outside the gene matches: 13. This CDR3 contains 18 residues. Written as DNA, the CDR3 is TGTGCCTGGAATCGGCAGGGACTAGCGGGTGGAAGCTCCTACGAGCAGTACTTC. Amino acid sequence: CAWNRQGLAGGSSYEQYF. The full variable domain, its missing parts supplied by reference TRBV30 and TRBJ2-7, is SQTIHQWPATLVQPVGSPLSLECTVEGTSNPNLYWYRQAAGRGLQLLFYSVGIGQISSEVPQNLSASRPQDRQFILSSKKLLLSDSGFYLCAWNRQGLAGGSSYEQYFGPGTRLTVT.

The gene calls are TRBV6-6 and TRBJ2-1; D is possibly TRBD1 (5 bases). The CDR3 is made up of 16 amino acids. Germline lookup yields CDR1 MNHNY and CDR2 SVGAGI (reference sequence). V lost 0 bases and J lost 6, with 15 bases in between. CDR3 sequence: CASSYSAPGASNEQFF. The CDR3 region has the DNA TGTGCCAGCAGTTACTCGGCACCTGGGGCGTCCAATGAGCAGTTCTTC.

The chain recombines TRBV28 with TRBJ2-1, with a weak D call TRBD2 (5 bases). Trimming pared 4 bases from V and 7 bases from J, leaving 17 bases between. The V gene's germline CDR1 is MDHEN and CDR2 SYDVKM. This CDR3 comprises 15 residues. The CDR3 here is CASSSDSFSLNEQFF. CDR3 nucleotides: TGTGCCAGCAGTTCGGACTCCTTCTCGCTGAATGAGCAGTTCTTC.

This clone turned up a few times. The chain has TRBV18 and TRBJ1-4; TRBD1 agrees at 7 bases. CDR1 and CDR2 from the germline V gene are KGHSH and LQKENI. CDR3 length: 16 residues. V shed 5 bases and J 1 base; nucleotides not matched to a gene: 7. The CDR3 nucleotides are TGTGCCAGCTCATCGACAGGGACGGGAACTAATGAAAAACTGTTTTTT. Its protein product is CASSSTGTGTNEKLFF.

The V and J genes are TRBV5-6 and TRBJ2-7; perhaps TRBD2 as D (6 bases). Trimming took 0 bases from V and 3 from J, leaving 13 bases between them. Germline assignment: CDR1 SGHDT and CDR2 YYEEEE. The CDR3 totals 15 residues. The CDR3 spells CASSLGGDGLYEQYF. The CDR3 nucleotides read TGTGCCAGCAGCTTGGGCGGGGACGGACTCTACGAGCAGTACTTC.

This chain uses TRBV19 with TRBJ1-1; 10 bases agree with TRBD1. The CDR3 is 17 amino acids. V shed 8 bases, J shed 7 bases, and the junction held 19 bases outside the gene matches. The V gene's germline CDR1 is LNHDA and CDR2 SQIVND (reference sequence). The CDR3 loop is CASFPWDRGPKTHEAFF. In DNA form, the CDR3 reads TGTGCCAGTTTTCCCTGGGACAGGGGCCCGAAGACGCATGAAGCTTTCTTT.

This rearrangement joins TRBV5-4 to TRBJ2-7; D may be TRBD2 (5 bases). V lost 4 bases, J lost 6 bases, and 11 bases lay in between. CDR1 is SGHNT and CDR2 is YYREEE in the germline V gene (reference sequence). CDR3 length: 12 residues. The CDR3 region is CASSLDSFEQYF. The DNA of the CDR3 is TGTGCCAGCAGCCTGGACTCGTTCGAGCAGTACTTC.

The V and J genes are TRBV7-9 and TRBJ2-3; no clear D. The germline V gene encodes CDR1 SEHNR and CDR2 FQNEAQ (reference sequence). The CDR3 length is 11 residues. The germline V and J ends were trimmed by 4 bases and 2 bases, with 1 base remaining between them. In DNA form, the CDR3 reads TGTGCCAGCAGCTACACAGATACGCAGTATTTT. Translation: CASSYTDTQYF.

This chain uses TRBV11-2 with TRBJ2-1; 10 nucleotides agree with TRBD2. CDR1 is SGHAT and CDR2 is FQNNGV in the germline V gene. This CDR3 region has 16 residues. The junction had 3 bases not matched to a gene; V was cut back by 3 bases and J by 1 base. CDR3 nucleotides: TGTGCCAGCAGCTTGGGTAGCGGGGGGTCCTACAATGAGCAGTTCTTC. Translation: CASSLGSGGSYNEQFF.

The V call is TRBV5-4, the J call TRBJ1-1; 7 positions match TRBD1. CDR1 and CDR2 (germline): SGHNT, YYREEE (reference sequence). V trimming: 4 bases; J trimming: 1 base; junction bases outside the gene matches: 7. The CDR3 has 15 amino acids. CDR3 DNA: TGTGCCAGCAGCGGACCGGGACAGAGGAACACTGAAGCTTTCTTT. This translates into CASSGPGQRNTEAFF.

This chain uses TRBV30 with TRBJ2-3, with D tentatively TRBD1 or TRBD2 (5 bases each). In germline, CDR1 is GTSNPN, CDR2 SVGIG (reference sequence). The germline V and J ends were trimmed by 2 bases and 13 bases, with 13 bases remaining between them. The CDR3 has 11 residues. CDR3 residues: CAWSSGAGKYF. CDR3 nucleotide sequence: TGTGCCTGGAGTTCCGGGGCCGGGAAGTATTTT.

The rearrangement joins TRBV6-5 to TRBJ2-7; 11 nucleotides agree with TRBD2. The CDR3 is 15 residues long. Trimming cost V 4 bases and J 0 bases; bases outside gene matches: 2. Germline V gene lookup returns CDR1 MNHEY and CDR2 SVGAGI. The CDR3 loop is CASSWGTSGSYEQYF. In DNA, the CDR3 is TGTGCCAGCAGTTGGGGGACTAGCGGCTCCTACGAGCAGTACTTC.

This clone was seen only a few times. The chain is built from TRBV28 and TRBJ1-5; D is possibly TRBD1 (5 bases). The CDR3 sequence is 14 residues long. The V end lost 3 bases, the J end lost 3 bases, and 9 bases lay between the germline ends. Germline values: CDR1 MDHEN, CDR2 SYDVKM. CDR3 sequence: CASSFPTVNQPQHF. The CDR3 DNA reads TGTGCCAGCAGTTTCCCGACAGTCAATCAGCCCCAGCATTTT.

V is TRBV28 and J is TRBJ1-5; TRBD1 matches 9 bases. The germline V gene has CDR1 MDHEN and CDR2 SYDVKM. The trim removed 3 bases at V and 1 base at J, leaving 16 bases unmatched. This CDR3 spans 20 amino acids. The CDR3 sequence is CASSFGLGDRENGSNQPQHF. CDR3 bases: TGTGCCAGCAGTTTTGGACTAGGGGACAGGGAGAATGGAAGCAATCAGCCCCAGCATTTT.

This chain links TRBV6-5 with TRBJ2-7; D is unclear. The CDR3 runs to 13 residues. V lost 3 bases and J 2 bases, leaving 8 bases between the germline ends. The V gene's germline CDR1 is MNHEY and CDR2 SVGAGI. CDR3 amino acids: CASSYGSTYEQYF. CDR3 nucleotides: TGTGCCAGCAGTTATGGAAGCACCTACGAGCAGTACTTC.

This clone is a singleton in its sample. V and J are TRBV27 and TRBJ2-5; D gene unclear. Germline V gene sequence: CDR1 MNHEY, CDR2 SMNVEV (reference sequence). This CDR3 is built from 14 residues. V was shortened by 5 bases and J by 2 bases, with 12 bases between the two germline ends. The CDR3 region is CASSDLVHQETQYF. CDR3 bases: TGTGCCAGCAGTGACCTCGTCCATCAAGAGACCCAGTACTTC.

J is TRBJ2-2 and V is TRBV5-1; tentatively, D is TRBD2 (6 bases). The germline V gene encodes CDR1 SGHRS and CDR2 YFSETQ. V lost 1 base and J 3 bases, leaving 13 bases between the germline ends. The CDR3 has 16 residues. The CDR3 DNA sequence: TGCGCCAGCAGCTTGCCTGGACCGGGGGACACCGGGGAGCTGTTTTTT. This sequence encodes CASSLPGPGDTGELFF.

By sample share, this clone is medium-sized. V gene TRBV7-8 combines with J gene TRBJ2-7; tentative D call: TRBD1 (5 bases). This CDR3 is built from 13 residues. Germline CDR1 and CDR2: SGHVS and FQNEAQ. The ends were cut back, 1 base at V and 5 bases at J, with 9 bases in the middle. The chain's CDR3 is CASSLDPDNEQYF. CDR3 DNA sequence: TGTGCCAGCAGCTTAGACCCGGACAACGAGCAGTACTTC.

In this sample, this clone turned up a few times. V is TRBV30 and J is TRBJ1-2, with TRBD1 matching over 7 bases. Looked up from germline, CDR1 is GTSNPN and CDR2 is SVGIG (reference sequence). CDR3 length: 13 amino acids. The trim removed 1 base at V and 1 base at J, leaving 0 bases unmatched. The CDR3 DNA reads TGTGCCTGGAGTGGACAGGGTAACTATGGCTACACCTTC. It encodes CAWSGQGNYGYTF.

The genes are TRBV6-6 and TRBJ2-7; 7 nucleotides agree with TRBD1. The CDR3 is 13 amino acids. Trimming removed 1 base from V and 5 bases from J; junction bases left unmatched: 2. In germline, CDR1 is MNHNY, CDR2 SVGAGI (reference sequence). CDR3 coding DNA: TGTGCCAGCAGTTACTTCGGACAGGACGAGCAGTACTTC. This gives the protein CASSYFGQDEQYF.

The chain recombines TRBV6-5 with TRBJ2-1, with D perhaps being TRBD1 or TRBD2 (6 bases each). Germline V gene sequence: CDR1 MNHEY, CDR2 SVGAGI. This CDR3 spans 14 amino acids. V lost 0 bases, J lost 7 bases, and 10 bases lay in between. The CDR3: CASSYSGGRNEQFF. Here the CDR3 DNA reads TGTGCCAGCAGTTACTCAGGGGGGCGAAATGAGCAGTTCTTC.

The chain joins TRBV7-9 to TRBJ2-6; 7 bases are shared with TRBD1. CDR3 length: 17 residues. V lost 5 bases to trimming and J lost 1 base; unmatched junction nucleotides: 8. The V gene's germline CDR1 is SEHNR and CDR2 FQNEAQ (reference sequence). The CDR3 loop is CASSTTGTESGANVLTF. In DNA form, the CDR3 reads TGTGCCAGCAGCACAACCGGGACAGAGTCTGGGGCCAACGTCCTGACTTTC.

The chain uses TRBV28 and TRBJ2-1, with 15 bases aligning to TRBD2. The CDR3 contains 17 residues. Germline V CDR1 and CDR2: MDHEN, SYDVKM. V gave up 7 bases and J gave up 0 bases; unmatched junction bases: 4. The CDR3 loop is CASTGTSGGSSYNEQFF. Here the CDR3 DNA reads TGTGCCAGCACTGGGACTAGCGGGGGGAGCTCCTACAATGAGCAGTTCTTC.

The rearrangement uses TRBV5-6 and TRBJ1-4, with 7 bases matching TRBD1. Germline loops: CDR1 SGHDT, CDR2 YYEEEE. V shed 4 bases, J shed 7 bases, and the junction held 10 bases outside the gene matches. The CDR3 is made up of 15 amino acids. The CDR3 DNA reads as TGTGCCAGCAGCCCGTGGACAGGCTGGAGTGAAAAACTGTTTTTT. Its protein product is CASSPWTGWSEKLFF.

This rearrangement joins TRBV5-1 to TRBJ1-2; 8 positions agree with TRBD1. In germline, CDR1 is SGHRS, CDR2 YFSETQ. The CDR3 is 15 residues long. Unmatched junction bases numbered 11, after V lost 4 bases and J lost 6 bases. CDR3 in DNA: TGCGCCAGCAGCGACGGGACAGGCGGTTTGGATGGCTACACCTTC. Amino acids: CASSDGTGGLDGYTF. Full variable domain (rest looked up from reference TRBV5-1 and TRBJ1-2): KAGVTQTPRYLIKTRGQQVTLSCSPISGHRSVSWYQQTPGQGLQFLFEYFSETQRNKGNFPGRFSGRQFSNSRSEMNVSTLELGDSALYLCASSDGTGGLDGYTFGSGTRLTVV.

The chain has TRBV19 and TRBJ1-4; no firm D call. V lost 3 bases, J lost 5 bases, and 13 bases lay in between. Germline lookup yields CDR1 LNHDA and CDR2 SQIVND (reference sequence). The CDR3 length is 15 residues. CDR3 sequence reads: CASSITAANNEKLFF. In DNA form, the CDR3 reads TGTGCCAGTAGTATTACGGCAGCTAACAATGAAAAACTGTTTTTT.

The chain employs TRBV4-3 and TRBJ1-4; TRBD1 matches at 8 bases. After removal of 4 bases from V and 7 bases from J, the junction contained 5 bases not matched to a gene. Germline CDR1 LGHNA, CDR2 YSLEER. The CDR3 spans 14 residues. The CDR3 is CASSPPGGSEKLFF. CDR3 sequence (DNA): TGCGCCAGCAGCCCACCAGGGGGCTCTGAAAAACTGTTTTTT.